Shown below are 16 T cell receptor beta chains from a single sample sequenced in a study of regulatory T cells in long-lasting Graves disease. Both iRepertoire HTBI primers and Arm-PCR of CDR3 regions were used to build the TCR beta libraries. TCRdb processed the multiplex PCR reads anew with MiXCR; each CDR3 protein has one entry. The repertoire has about 300,000 distinct CDR3 sequences, 18% of them found once; the top ten carry around 36%. Time point given: newly diagnosed GD, antithyroid drugs for less than 3 months. The TCR library was prepared using RNA isolated from PBMCs. The sequencing here drew on peripheral blood mononuclear cells (PBMCs), taken at new diagnosis, from a patient treated with antithyroid drugs. Receptors originate from a female donor with Graves disease.

This clonotype was observed many times. The gene calls are TRBV28 and TRBJ2-7, with 7 bases fitting TRBD1. Germline CDR1 reads MDHEN; CDR2 reads SYDVKM. With 4 bases clipped from V and 4 bases from J, the junction kept 13 bases outside the gene matches. This CDR3 spans 16 amino acids. In nucleotides, the CDR3 is TGTGCCAGCAGTTCCCGTATTTTAGGGGGCAGGTACGAGCAGTACTTC. Its translation: CASSSRILGGRYEQYF.

This clonotype occurred many times. The V and J genes are TRBV27 and TRBJ2-7; D perhaps matches TRBD2 (6 bases). The length of the CDR3 is 14 residues. The V gene's germline CDR1 is MNHEY and CDR2 SMNVEV (reference sequence). V lost 8 bases and J lost 4, with 18 bases in between. CDR3 in amino acids: CASGPAGNPYEQYF. In nucleotides, the CDR3 is TGTGCCAGCGGACCGGCGGGGAACCCGTACGAGCAGTACTTC.

There are a few counts of this clonotype. The chain uses TRBV4-1 and TRBJ1-1, with D unclear. This CDR3 spans 15 amino acids. Trimming left V 1 base short and J 8 bases short, with 17 bases between. Germline-derived CDR1 and CDR2 are MGHRA and YSYEKL. CDR3 protein: CASSQALITAAEAFF. CDR3 nucleotides: TGCGCCAGCAGCCAAGCGCTGATTACCGCCGCGGAAGCTTTCTTT.

As to this clonotype: This may be a read error, as it is one base from a much larger clone. This rearrangement joins TRBV20-1 to TRBJ1-1; unclear D gene. The CDR3 spans 14 residues. V was pared by 1 base and J by 1 base, with 10 bases between. The germline V gene has CDR1 DFQATT and CDR2 SNEGSKA (reference sequence). The CDR3 is CSARVEGGNTEAFF. CDR3 DNA: TGCAGTGCTAGAGTGGAGGGAGGGAACACTGAAGCTTTCTTT.

Note on this clonotype: A far larger clone is a single base away, which makes a read error likely. V and J are TRBV11-1 and TRBJ2-1; TRBD2 matches at 12 bases. This CDR3 is built from 15 residues. Per the germline V gene, CDR1 is SGHAT and CDR2 is FQDESV (reference sequence). The CDR3 reads CASSLTSGRVNAQFF. The DNA for the CDR3 is TGTGCCAGCAGCCTGACTAGCGGGAGAGTGAATGCGCAGTTCTTC.

This clonotype was picked up a small number of times. This chain links TRBV28 with TRBJ2-5; D is possibly TRBD2 (5 bases). The V and J ends lost 1 base and 5 bases respectively, with 17 bases between them. Germline V gene lookup returns CDR1 MDHEN and CDR2 SYDVKM. The CDR3 is 16 amino acids. The CDR3 here is CASSLYGGAAGETQYF. The DNA for the CDR3 is TGTGCCAGCAGTTTATACGGAGGAGCGGCCGGGGAGACCCAGTACTTC.

Notes on this clonotype: A much larger clone is a single base away; this may be a read error. No conserved phenylalanine or tryptophan ends this CDR3, so it is likely a read error. The rearrangement links TRBV5-1 to TRBJ1-1; D is unresolved. The germline V and J ends were trimmed by 0 bases and 3 bases, with 6 bases remaining between them. The CDR3 length is 13 residues. Germline loops: CDR1 SGHRS, CDR2 YFSETQ. The CDR3 coding sequence is TGCGCCAGCAGCTTGGACAGTCACACTGAAGCTTTCCTT. Its translation: CASSLDSHTEAFL.

This clonotype was detected ten times or more. This chain joins TRBV18 and TRBJ1-1; D unclear. The CDR3 length is 15 residues. Germline V gene data show CDR1 as KGHSH and CDR2 as LQKENI. V was pared by 0 bases and J by 0 bases, with 8 bases between. CDR3 residues: CASSPPSGLNTEAFF. DNA of the CDR3: TGTGCCAGCTCACCACCGTCCGGGTTGAACACTGAAGCTTTCTTT.

This clonotype was picked up many times. The chain combines TRBV12-3 or TRBV12-4 with TRBJ1-4; maybe TRBD1 (5 bases). V lost 6 bases and J 8 bases, leaving 10 bases between the germline ends. This CDR3 contains 12 residues. The CDR3 here is CASRGEAEKLFF. For the CDR3, the DNA is TGTGCCAGCAGGGGGGAGGCCGAAAAACTGTTTTTT.

In this sample, this clonotype turned up many times. The chain couples TRBV12-5 to TRBJ2-2; 11 bases line up with TRBD2. After removal of 6 bases from V and 3 bases from J, the junction contained 6 bases not matched to a gene. Germline lookup yields CDR1 LGHNT and CDR2 FRNRAP. CDR3 length equals 16 residues. The CDR3 is CASGYLAGGYTGELFF. The CDR3 nucleotides are TGTGCTAGTGGCTATTTAGCGGGAGGGTACACCGGGGAGCTGTTTTTT.

The sample holds one count of this clonotype. The genes are TRBV7-2 and TRBJ2-7; D is undetermined. The germline CDR1 and CDR2 sequences are SGHTA and FQGNSA. The germline V and J ends were trimmed by 4 bases and 7 bases, with 14 bases remaining between them. The CDR3 contains 13 residues. DNA for the CDR3: TGTGCCAGCAGCTACGCAAAATTCGGGGAGCAGTACTTC. This codes for CASSYAKFGEQYF. The full variable domain, its missing parts supplied by reference TRBV7-2 and TRBJ2-7, is GAGVSQSPSNKVTEKGKDVELRCDPISGHTALYWYRQSLGQGLEFLIYFQGNSAPDKSGLPSDRFSAERTGGSVSTLTIQRTQQEDSAVYLCASSYAKFGEQYFGPGTRLTVT.

This clonotype was counted many times. The V call is TRBV15, the J call TRBJ1-4; TRBD1 agrees at 9 bases. J was trimmed by 5 bases and V by 5 bases; bases with no gene match: 6. CDR1 and CDR2 from the germline V gene are LNHNV and YYDKDF (reference sequence). This CDR3 is built from 15 residues. The CDR3 loop is CATSGFGQGNEKLFF. The CDR3 DNA is TGTGCCACCAGCGGGTTTGGACAGGGGAATGAAAAACTGTTTTTT.

This clonotype occurred many times. The chain is built from TRBV28 and TRBJ2-7; no firm D call. V dropped 5 bases and J dropped 6 bases, with 17 bases sitting between them. The CDR3 loop spans 14 amino acids. The germline gives CDR1 MDHEN, CDR2 SYDVKM. The CDR3 sequence is CASSPSEASAEQYF. CDR3 DNA: TGTGCCAGCAGTCCCTCCGAGGCGAGTGCCGAGCAGTACTTC. The full variable domain, its missing parts supplied by reference TRBV28 and TRBJ2-7, is DVKVTQSSRYLVKRTGEKVFLECVQDMDHENMFWYRQDPGLGLRLIYFSYDVKMKEKGDIPEGYSVSREKKERFSLILESASTNQTSMYLCASSPSEASAEQYFGPGTRLTVT.

This clonotype occurred a few times. The genes are TRBV7-2 and TRBJ2-5; D not certain. V gave up 6 bases and J gave up 5 bases, with 13 bases separating them. Germline V gives CDR1 SGHTA, CDR2 FQGNSA. This CDR3 is 13 amino acids long. For the CDR3, the DNA is TGTGCCAGCAGAGATGGAAGTCGGGAGACCCAGTACTTC. The encoded protein is CASRDGSRETQYF.

Turning to this clonotype: This may arise from a read error, as a much more abundant clone is one base away. The chain carries TRBV2 and TRBJ2-4, with D perhaps assigned TRBD1 or TRBD2 (5 bases each). From germline, CDR1 is SNHLY and CDR2 FYNNEI. The CDR3 has 14 amino acids. The CDR3 loop reads CASSDVGEKTIQYF. The DNA for the CDR3 is TGTGCCAGCAGTGATGTAGGGGAGAAAACCATTCAGTACTTC.

As regards this clonotype: Only one base separates this from a far larger clonotype, so it likely reflects a read error. J is TRBJ2-7 and V is TRBV7-8; 8 nucleotides align to TRBD1. CDR1 and CDR2 (germline): SGHVS, FQNEAQ. The CDR3 has 16 amino acids. The CDR3 region has the DNA TGTGCCGGCAGCTTAGATTCGGGACAGGTGTACAATGAGCAGTACTTC. Its protein is CAGSLDSGQVYNEQYF.